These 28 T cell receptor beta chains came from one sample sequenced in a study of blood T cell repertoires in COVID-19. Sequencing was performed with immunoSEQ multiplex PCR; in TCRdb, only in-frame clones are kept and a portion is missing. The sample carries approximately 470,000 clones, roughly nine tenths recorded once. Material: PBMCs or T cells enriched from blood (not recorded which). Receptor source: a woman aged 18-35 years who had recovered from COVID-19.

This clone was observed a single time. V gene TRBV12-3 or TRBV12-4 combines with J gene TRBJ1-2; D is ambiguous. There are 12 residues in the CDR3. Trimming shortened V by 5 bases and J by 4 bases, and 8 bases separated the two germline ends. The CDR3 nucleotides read TGTGCCAGCAGTCCCACAGCCTATGGCTACACCTTC. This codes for CASSPTAYGYTF.

The CDR3 DNA reads TGTGCCAGCAGCCCCAATCCACAGGCCTACTATGGCTACACCTTC. Translating it yields CASSPNPQAYYGYTF. The rearrangement uses TRBV6-4 and TRBJ1-2, with a possible D match to TRBD1 (5 bases). Germline-derived CDR1 and CDR2 are MRHNA and SNTAGT. This CDR3 is 15 amino acids long. The ends were cut back, 6 bases at V and 3 bases at J, with 17 bases in the middle.

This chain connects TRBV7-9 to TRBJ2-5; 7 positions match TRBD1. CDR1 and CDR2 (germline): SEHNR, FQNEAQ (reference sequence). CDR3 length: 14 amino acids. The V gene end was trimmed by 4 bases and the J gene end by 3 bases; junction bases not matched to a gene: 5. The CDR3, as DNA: TGTGCCAGCAGCTGGTCCGGGACAGAAGAGACCCAGTACTTC. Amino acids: CASSWSGTEETQYF. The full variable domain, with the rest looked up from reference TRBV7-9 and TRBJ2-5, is DTGVSQNPRHKITKRGQNVTFRCDPISEHNRLYWYRQTLGQGPEFLTYFQNEAQLEKSRLLSDRFSAERPKGSFSTLEIQRTEQGDSAMYLCASSWSGTEETQYFGPGTRLLVL.

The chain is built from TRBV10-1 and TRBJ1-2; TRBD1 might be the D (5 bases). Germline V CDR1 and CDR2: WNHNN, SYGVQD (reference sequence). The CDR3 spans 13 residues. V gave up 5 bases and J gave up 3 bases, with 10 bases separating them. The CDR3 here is CASSPGPDYGYTF. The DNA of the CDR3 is TGCGCCAGCAGTCCAGGGCCGGACTATGGCTACACCTTC.

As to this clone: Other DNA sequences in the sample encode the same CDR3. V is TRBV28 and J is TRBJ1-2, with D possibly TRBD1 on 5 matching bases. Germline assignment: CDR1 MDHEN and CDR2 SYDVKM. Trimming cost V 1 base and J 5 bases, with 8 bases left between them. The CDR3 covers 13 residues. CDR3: CASSLSGLYGYTF. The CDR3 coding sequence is TGTGCCAGCAGTTTATCAGGGCTATATGGCTACACCTTC.

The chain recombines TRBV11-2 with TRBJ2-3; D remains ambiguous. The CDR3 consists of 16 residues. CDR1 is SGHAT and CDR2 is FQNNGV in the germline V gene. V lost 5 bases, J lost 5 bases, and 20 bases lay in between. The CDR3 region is CASSLSRVVNRDTQYF. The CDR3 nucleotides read TGTGCCAGCAGCCTTTCTCGAGTGGTAAACAGAGATACGCAGTATTTT. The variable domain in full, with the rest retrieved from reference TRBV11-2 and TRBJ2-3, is EAGVAQSPRYKIIEKRQSVAFWCNPISGHATLYWYQQILGQGPKLLIQFQNNGVVDDSQLPKDRFSAERLKGVDSTLKIQPAKLEDSAVYLCASSLSRVVNRDTQYFGPGTRLTVL.

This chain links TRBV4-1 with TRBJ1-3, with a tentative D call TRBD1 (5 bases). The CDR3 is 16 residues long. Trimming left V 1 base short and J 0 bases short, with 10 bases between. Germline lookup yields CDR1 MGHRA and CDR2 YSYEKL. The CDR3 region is CASSQGGGHSGNTIYF. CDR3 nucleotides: TGCGCCAGCAGCCAAGGGGGCGGTCACTCTGGAAACACCATATATTTT.

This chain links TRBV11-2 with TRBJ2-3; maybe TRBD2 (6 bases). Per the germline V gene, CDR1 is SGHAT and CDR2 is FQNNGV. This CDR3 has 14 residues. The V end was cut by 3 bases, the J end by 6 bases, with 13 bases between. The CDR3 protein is CASSLGGPSDTQYF. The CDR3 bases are TGTGCCAGCAGCTTGGGAGGTCCCTCCGATACGCAGTATTTT. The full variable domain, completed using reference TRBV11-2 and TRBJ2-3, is EAGVAQSPRYKIIEKRQSVAFWCNPISGHATLYWYQQILGQGPKLLIQFQNNGVVDDSQLPKDRFSAERLKGVDSTLKIQPAKLEDSAVYLCASSLGGPSDTQYFGPGTRLTVL.

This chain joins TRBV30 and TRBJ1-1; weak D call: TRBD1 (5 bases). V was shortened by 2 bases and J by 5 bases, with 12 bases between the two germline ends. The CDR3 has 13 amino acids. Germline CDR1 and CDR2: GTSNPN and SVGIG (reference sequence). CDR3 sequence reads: CAWSTHQGTEAFF. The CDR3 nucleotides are TGTGCCTGGAGTACACATCAGGGTACTGAAGCTTTCTTT.

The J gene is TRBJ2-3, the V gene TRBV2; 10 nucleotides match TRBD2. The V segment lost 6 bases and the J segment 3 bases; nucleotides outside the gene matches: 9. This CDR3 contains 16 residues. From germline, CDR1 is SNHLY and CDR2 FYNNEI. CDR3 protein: CASRASGGADTDTQYF. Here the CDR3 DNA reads TGTGCCAGCAGGGCAAGCGGGGGGGCCGATACAGATACGCAGTATTTT.

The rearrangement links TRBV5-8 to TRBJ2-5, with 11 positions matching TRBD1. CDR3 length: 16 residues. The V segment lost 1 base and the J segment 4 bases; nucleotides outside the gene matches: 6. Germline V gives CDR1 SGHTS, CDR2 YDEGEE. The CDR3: CASSLNGQGARETQYF. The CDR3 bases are TGTGCCAGCAGCTTGAACGGACAGGGGGCGCGAGAGACCCAGTACTTC.

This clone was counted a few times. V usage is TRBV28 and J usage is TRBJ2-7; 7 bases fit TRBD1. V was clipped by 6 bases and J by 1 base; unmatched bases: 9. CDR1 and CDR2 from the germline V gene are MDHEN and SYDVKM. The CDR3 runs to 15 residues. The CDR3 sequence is CASSITGDSSYEQYF. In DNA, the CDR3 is TGTGCCAGCAGCATAACAGGGGATAGTTCCTACGAGCAGTACTTC. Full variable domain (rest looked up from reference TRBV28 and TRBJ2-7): DVKVTQSSRYLVKRTGEKVFLECVQDMDHENMFWYRQDPGLGLRLIYFSYDVKMKEKGDIPEGYSVSREKKERFSLILESASTNQTSMYLCASSITGDSSYEQYFGPGTRLTVT.

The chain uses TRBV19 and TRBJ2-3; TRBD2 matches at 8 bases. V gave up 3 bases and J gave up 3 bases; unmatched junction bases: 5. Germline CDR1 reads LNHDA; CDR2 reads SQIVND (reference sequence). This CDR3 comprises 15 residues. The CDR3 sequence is CASSIGGVRTDTQYF. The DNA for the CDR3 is TGTGCCAGTAGTATCGGGGGGGTAAGGACAGATACGCAGTATTTT.

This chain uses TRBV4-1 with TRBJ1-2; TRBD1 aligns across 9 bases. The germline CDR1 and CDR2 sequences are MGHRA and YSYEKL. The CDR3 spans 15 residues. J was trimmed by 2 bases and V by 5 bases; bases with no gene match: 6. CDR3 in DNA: TGCGCCAGCAGCTACCCTGGGACAGGGAACTATGGCTACACCTTC. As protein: CASSYPGTGNYGYTF.

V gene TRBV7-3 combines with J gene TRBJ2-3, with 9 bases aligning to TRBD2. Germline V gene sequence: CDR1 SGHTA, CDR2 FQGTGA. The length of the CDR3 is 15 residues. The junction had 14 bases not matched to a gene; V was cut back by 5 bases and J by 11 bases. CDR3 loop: CASSPGTSRLGEQYF. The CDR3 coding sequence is TGTGCCAGCAGCCCGGGGACTAGCCGTCTCGGAGAGCAGTATTTT.

The CDR3 reads CASSLRQVPYGYTF. In nucleotides, the CDR3 is TGTGCCAGCAGCCTCCGACAGGTACCCTATGGCTACACCTTC. The V gene is TRBV16, the J gene TRBJ1-2; D might be TRBD1 (6 bases). The V end lost 4 bases, the J end lost 4 bases, and 13 bases lay between the germline ends. Germline V CDR1 and CDR2: KGHSY, FQNENV. The CDR3 contains 14 residues.

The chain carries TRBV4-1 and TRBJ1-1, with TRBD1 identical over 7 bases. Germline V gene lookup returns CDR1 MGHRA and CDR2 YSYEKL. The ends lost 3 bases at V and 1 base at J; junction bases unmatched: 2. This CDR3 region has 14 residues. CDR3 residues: CASSHGTENTEAFF. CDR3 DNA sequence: TGCGCCAGCAGCCATGGGACAGAGAACACTGAAGCTTTCTTT.

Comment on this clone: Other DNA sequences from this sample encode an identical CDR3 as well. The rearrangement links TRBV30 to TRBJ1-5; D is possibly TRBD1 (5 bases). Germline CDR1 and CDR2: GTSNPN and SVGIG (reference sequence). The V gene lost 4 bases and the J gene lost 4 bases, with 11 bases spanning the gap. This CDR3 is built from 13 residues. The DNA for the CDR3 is TGTGCCTGGAATGACAGCCCTAATCAGCCCCAGCATTTT. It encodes CAWNDSPNQPQHF.

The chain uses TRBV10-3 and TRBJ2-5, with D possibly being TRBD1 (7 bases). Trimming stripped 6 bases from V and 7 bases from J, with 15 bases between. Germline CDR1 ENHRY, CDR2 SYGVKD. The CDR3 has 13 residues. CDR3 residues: CAIRTRQGGTQYF. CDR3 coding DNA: TGTGCCATCAGGACTAGACAGGGTGGGACCCAGTACTTC.

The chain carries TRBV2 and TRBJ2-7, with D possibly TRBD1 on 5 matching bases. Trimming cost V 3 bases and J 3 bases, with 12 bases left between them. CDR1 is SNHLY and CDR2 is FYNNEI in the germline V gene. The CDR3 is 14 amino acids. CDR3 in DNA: TGTGCCAGCAGTGAGCGTCGCGACAGCTACGAGCAGTACTTC. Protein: CASSERRDSYEQYF.

The CDR3 DNA is TGTGCCAGCAGCCAAGCGGCAGGGTGGAACACTGAAGCTTTCTTT. This sequence encodes CASSQAAGWNTEAFF. The genes are TRBV14 and TRBJ1-1, with D possibly matching TRBD1 (5 bases). Trimming left V 1 base short and J 1 base short, with 10 bases between. Germline V gene data show CDR1 as SGHDN and CDR2 as FVKESK. The length of the CDR3 is 15 residues.

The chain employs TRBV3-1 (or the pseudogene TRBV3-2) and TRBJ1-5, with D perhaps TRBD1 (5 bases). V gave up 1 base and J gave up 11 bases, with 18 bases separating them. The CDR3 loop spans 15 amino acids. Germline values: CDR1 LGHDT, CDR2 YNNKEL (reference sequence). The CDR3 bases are TGTGCCAGCAGCCAAGCGTTTGGCCAGATGACAGCCCAGCATTTT. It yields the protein CASSQAFGQMTAQHF.

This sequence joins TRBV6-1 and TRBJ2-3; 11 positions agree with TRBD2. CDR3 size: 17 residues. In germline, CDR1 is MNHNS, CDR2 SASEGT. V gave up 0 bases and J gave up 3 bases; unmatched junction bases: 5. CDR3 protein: CASSEALAGGLTDTQYF. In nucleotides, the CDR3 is TGTGCCAGCAGTGAAGCTTTAGCGGGGGGGTTAACAGATACGCAGTATTTT.

CDR3 region: CASSYYETGGDGYTF. CDR3 in DNA: TGTGCCAGCAGTTACTACGAGACAGGGGGCGATGGCTACACCTTC. The chain carries TRBV6-5 and TRBJ1-2; 10 bases agree with TRBD1. Germline loops: CDR1 MNHEY, CDR2 SVGAGI. The J segment lost 6 bases and the V segment lost 1 base, leaving 5 bases of the junction unmatched. The CDR3 has 15 residues.

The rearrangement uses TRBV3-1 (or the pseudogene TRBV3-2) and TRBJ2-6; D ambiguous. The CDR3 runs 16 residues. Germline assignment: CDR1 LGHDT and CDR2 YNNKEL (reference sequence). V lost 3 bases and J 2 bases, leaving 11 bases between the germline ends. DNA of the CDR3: TGTGCCAGCAGCCATAATTACCCGGCTGGGGCCAACGTCCTGACTTTC. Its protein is CASSHNYPAGANVLTF.

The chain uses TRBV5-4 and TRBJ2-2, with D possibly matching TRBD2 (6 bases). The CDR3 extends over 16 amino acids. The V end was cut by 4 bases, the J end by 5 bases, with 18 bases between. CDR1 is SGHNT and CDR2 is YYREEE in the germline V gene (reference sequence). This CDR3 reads CASSPGAVGGTGELFF. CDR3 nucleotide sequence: TGTGCCAGCAGCCCCGGAGCCGTGGGAGGTACCGGGGAGCTGTTTTTT.

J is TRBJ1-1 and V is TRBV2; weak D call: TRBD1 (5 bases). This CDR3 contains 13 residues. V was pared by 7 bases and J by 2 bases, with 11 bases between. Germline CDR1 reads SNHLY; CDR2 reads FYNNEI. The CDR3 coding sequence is TGTGCCAGCATCCCCGACAGAAACACTGAAGCTTTCTTT. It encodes CASIPDRNTEAFF.

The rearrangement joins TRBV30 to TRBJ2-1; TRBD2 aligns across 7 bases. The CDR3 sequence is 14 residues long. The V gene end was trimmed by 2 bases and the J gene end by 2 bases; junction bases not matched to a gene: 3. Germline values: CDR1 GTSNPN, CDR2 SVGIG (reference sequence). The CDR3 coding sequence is TGTGCCTGGAGTTCCGGGACTACCTACAATGAGCAGTTCTTC. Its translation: CAWSSGTTYNEQFF.